This TCR beta chain was retrieved from a study of blood T cells in healthy people across ages. Germline loops: CDR1 SNHLY, CDR2 FYNNEI. The V end lost 5 bases, the J end lost 8 bases, and 15 bases lay between the germline ends. CDR3 size: 13 residues. This clonotype occurred a few times. Its antigen is not known. General observations from the study: Across the age range, TCR beta diversity per million T cells fell in a roughly linear way. Naive CD4+ cell counts and diversity both ran higher in long-lived than in aged donors.

Samples had at least 6.5 million PBMCs isolated from them. Next came a second PCR, run for about 7 to 12 cycles, which used a sample-barcoded 5' primer along with a J-beta primer mix. Each of the cDNA molecules was tagged by a template-switch adaptor with 12 random nucleotides. From the 5' RACE reads, TCRdb called clonotypes with MiXCR, one entry per CDR3 protein. The sample contains 550,000 to 650,000 distinct CDR3 sequences, about 30% of which appear only once. This chain links TRBV2 with TRBJ1-2; maybe TRBD1 (5 bases). The clonotype was recovered from a woman at least 80 years old in good health. Sequencing was performed on blood. The CDR3 region is CASSWDGTRGYTF. The CDR3 bases are TGTGCCAGCAGTTGGGACGGTACGAGGGGCTACACCTTC.